This TCR beta chain emerged from a study of T cells in localized non-small cell lung cancer (dated by TCRdb to 2020 to 2021). Describing the broader study: The study examined T cell repertoires in a few hundred patients with early-stage NSCLC and compared tumors with uninvolved tumor-adjacent lungs. The cohort was made up of around 220 treatment-naive NSCLC patients whose localized lung tumors had been resected. A mean age of roughly 64 years was recorded for the NSCLC patients, of whom around 120 were male and over 100 were female. The study at large found these results: Because of the exploratory design, TCR variables were selected using unadjusted p-values without false-discovery rate correction. Uninvolved tumor-adjacent lung showed the highest T cell clonality, higher than tumor, which suggests more focused antigenic responses in the uninvolved tumor-adjacent lung. Because multi-region sequencing of the tumors was not done, intratumor heterogeneity could not be ruled out. A median of 57 of the top 100 tumor clones were detected in paired uninvolved adjacent lung, and some 29 of these tumor clones were also found among the top 100 clones of the paired uninvolved adjacent lung. Longer overall survival was associated with higher T cell density in blood, whereas shorter survival was associated with higher clonality in adjacent lung.

At diagnosis, peripheral blood, uninvolved tumor-adjacent lung and tumor were collected and were preserved as a mix of fresh-frozen and FFPE material. For TCR repertoire profiling, the blood samples were analyzed as peripheral blood mononuclear cells. For CDR1 and CDR2, the germline V gene lists MNHNS and SASEGT. Cut back by 1 base and 7 bases, the V and J ends lie 13 bases apart. The cysteine opens and the phenylalanine closes a CDR3 of 15 amino acids. CDR3 DNA is the only sequence kept; it has 45 bases, read in frame from the first base. TCR beta CDR3 regions were sequenced from DNA using the immunoSEQ Assay. In the authors' own workflow: To compute T cell density, TCR beta template counts were normalized to usable DNA, which was estimated by amplifying housekeeping genes. Richness was estimated with the preseqR package, extrapolating to 400,000 templates for PBMC samples and 120,000 templates for tissue samples. Clonality was defined as one minus Pielou's evenness. Tissue-enriched TCRs were identified by differential abundance testing using productive amino-acid clonotypes, minimum total count 5 and alpha 0.1. The Jaccard Index and the Morisita Overlap Index were used to measure repertoire overlap between compartments. GLIPH grouped TCR beta CDR3s together with public tetramer-defined viral CDR3s, and a viral motif had to include at least three viral sequences and also show V-gene enrichment. The source is immuneACCESS, and TCRdb retained only in-frame sequences with V and J called. Part of the clones is not carried over; for the studies checked, unresolved V genes explain less than half of this, and the remainder is unexplained. Clonal size and the V and J genes are those of that table, whereas D and trimming came from the DNA. In all, the sample holds roughly 71,000 clones, and 70% to 90% of those were seen once. Around a fifth of the sample is in the top ten clones.

In regard to this clone: Its cognate antigen has yet to be identified. Base qualities are not at hand, and no much larger clone is one base apart.

The rearrangement joined TRBV6-1 to TRBJ2-2; the best D guess is TRBD2, with 5 bases matching. This sequence originates from a male donor at least 60 years old with stage III squamous cell lung carcinoma. The source material was peripheral blood, sampled before any cancer treatment. The nucleotide sequence is given as TGTGCCAGCAGTGAAGTAGCGTTTATGCACGGGGAGCTGTTTTTT. Its protein reads: CASSEVAFMHGELFF.